The 23 T cell receptor beta chains below were found in one sample sequenced in a study of CD8 T cells in ankylosing spondylitis. General study points: Among TCR beta sequences, a motif of eight highly homologous variants appeared characteristic of ankylosing spondylitis blood.

Antigen specificity for these receptors is unknown. TCRdb called the 5' RACE reads again in MiXCR, with one record for every CDR3 protein. This sample yields about 540,000 distinct CDR3 sequences, of which roughly 13% are seen a single time; over 6.5% belongs to the top ten. Source material: blood, either unsorted or a sorted T cell fraction (not recorded which). The receptor set was obtained from a male donor with ankylosing spondylitis.

This chain connects TRBV7-6 to TRBJ1-3, with unresolved D. The germline V and J ends were trimmed by 1 base and 0 bases, with 7 bases remaining between them. The CDR3 spans 15 residues. The germline V gene has CDR1 SGHVS and CDR2 FNYEAQ. The CDR3 reads CASSLGEHSGNTIYF. Here the CDR3 DNA reads TGTGCCAGCAGCTTAGGCGAGCACTCTGGAAACACCATATATTTT.

On this clonotype itself: A read error may be the cause here, since a much bigger clone is one base away. The genes are TRBV20-1 and TRBJ2-3; D not certain. Germline V gene data show CDR1 as DFQATT and CDR2 as SNEGSKA (reference sequence). Trimming cost V 3 bases and J 0 bases, with 4 bases left between them. CDR3 length: 12 amino acids. The CDR3 loop is CSASTSTDTQYF. DNA of the CDR3: TGCAGTGCTAGCACTAGCACAGATACGCAGTATTTT.

This clonotype appeared many times. The chain joins TRBV5-1 to TRBJ2-1, with D hard to call. Germline-derived CDR1 and CDR2 are SGHRS and YFSETQ. CDR3 length equals 13 residues. Trimming removed 7 bases from V and 5 bases from J, with 13 bases in between. CDR3 DNA sequence: TGCGCCAGCGTCGTTAGGGCGCACAATGAGCAGTTCTTC. This codes for CASVVRAHNEQFF.

This clonotype has only a few counts. The CDR3 loop reads CSARAGPGQPQHF. The CDR3 DNA is TGCAGTGCTAGAGCAGGGCCGGGCCAGCCCCAGCATTTT. This sequence joins TRBV20-1 and TRBJ1-5; a possible D gene is TRBD1 (5 bases). CDR3 length: 13 residues. V lost 1 base, J lost 7 bases, and 11 bases lay in between. Germline V gives CDR1 DFQATT, CDR2 SNEGSKA (reference sequence).

This clonotype was detected a few times. The V call is TRBV4-1, the J call TRBJ1-2, with 7 bases that match TRBD1. V lost 0 bases, J lost 8 bases, and 12 bases stayed unmatched. CDR3 size: 16 residues. Germline CDR1 and CDR2: MGHRA and YSYEKL. This CDR3 is CASSQERGQGGNGYTF. The CDR3 region has the DNA TGCGCCAGCAGCCAAGAGAGAGGCCAGGGGGGGAACGGCTACACCTTC.

The rearrangement joins TRBV24-1 to TRBJ2-2; TRBD2 matches at 9 bases. After removal of 9 bases from V and 5 bases from J, the junction contained 15 bases not matched to a gene. The CDR3 contains 17 residues. Germline V lookup: CDR1 KGHDR, CDR2 SFDVKD. The CDR3 coding sequence is TGTGCCACCTATACCTCAAAGGTAGCGGGAGAGACCGGGGAGCTGTTTTTT. Amino acids: CATYTSKVAGETGELFF.

The rearrangement uses TRBV20-1 and TRBJ1-2, with D uncertain. This CDR3 comprises 12 residues. Trimming cost V 5 bases and J 5 bases, with 12 bases left between them. From germline, CDR1 is DFQATT and CDR2 SNEGSKA (reference sequence). The CDR3 bases are TGCAGTGCTCGAGCCGTAGGATATGGCTACACCTTC. Translated, it gives CSARAVGYGYTF.

This chain uses TRBV9 with TRBJ2-5, with TRBD2 as a possible D gene (6 bases). The CDR3 length is 14 residues. The germline V and J ends were trimmed by 4 bases and 5 bases, with 15 bases remaining between them. Germline V gene data show CDR1 as SGDLS and CDR2 as YYNGEE. CDR3 nucleotides: TGTGCCAGCAGCACCCGTCCGGGAGAGGAGACCCAGTACTTC. Translated, it gives CASSTRPGEETQYF.

This clonotype was seen a handful of times. The V and J genes are TRBV29-1 and TRBJ2-7; D is perhaps TRBD1 or TRBD2 (5 bases each). Germline V CDR1 and CDR2: SQVTM, ANQGSEA. V lost 1 base, J lost 2 bases, and 9 bases lay in between. The CDR3 is 13 amino acids. The CDR3 sequence is CSVEVGTTYEQYF. The CDR3 DNA reads TGCAGCGTTGAAGTGGGGACCACCTACGAGCAGTACTTC.

V and J are TRBV12-3 or TRBV12-4 and TRBJ2-7; tentatively, D is TRBD1 (5 bases). Trimming left V 7 bases short and J 7 bases short, with 20 bases between. This CDR3 contains 14 residues. The CDR3 coding sequence is TGTGCCAGCACCTCGGCAGGGCGCTTTTGGGAGCAGTACTTC. This gives the protein CASTSAGRFWEQYF.

This clonotype was detected ten times or more. The chain recombines TRBV7-9 with TRBJ2-1; 12 positions agree with TRBD2. CDR3 size: 15 residues. Germline V gives CDR1 SEHNR, CDR2 FQNEAQ (reference sequence). Unmatched junction bases numbered 7, after V lost 5 bases and J lost 8 bases. CDR3 coding DNA: TGTGCCAGCAGCCAGACTAGCGGGGGTTTCGATGAGCAGTTCTTC. Its protein product is CASSQTSGGFDEQFF.

This clonotype was counted between two and nine times. This chain uses TRBV10-3 with TRBJ1-1; 8 bases align to TRBD1. Per the germline V gene, CDR1 is ENHRY and CDR2 is SYGVKD. After removal of 7 bases from V and 3 bases from J, the junction contained 10 bases not matched to a gene. There are 15 residues in the CDR3. CDR3 nucleotide sequence: TGTGCCATCAACTCCCTCAGGGGGCGCCACACTGAAGCTTTCTTT. Amino acid sequence: CAINSLRGRHTEAFF.

This clonotype was observed a few times. The rearrangement links TRBV5-1 to TRBJ2-1; tentative D call: TRBD1 (5 bases). The CDR3 has 15 residues. The V end was cut by 4 bases, the J end by 4 bases, with 15 bases between. Germline V CDR1 and CDR2: SGHRS, YFSETQ. The CDR3 DNA sequence: TGCGCCAGCAGCGACCTCCAGGGAAGTTACAATGAGCAGTTCTTC. This encodes CASSDLQGSYNEQFF.

The table lists this clonotype with a few counts. This sequence joins TRBV7-9 and TRBJ1-5; 7 bases are shared with TRBD1. V lost 5 bases, J lost 7 bases, and 11 bases stayed unmatched. The CDR3 totals 15 residues. Germline lookup yields CDR1 SEHNR and CDR2 FQNEAQ (reference sequence). This CDR3 reads CASSQEEGAGQPQHF. CDR3 nucleotide sequence: TGTGCCAGCAGCCAAGAGGAGGGGGCAGGGCAGCCCCAGCATTTT.

This clonotype showed up many times. The chain is built from TRBV7-2 and TRBJ2-7; 7 bases are a match to TRBD1. With 7 bases clipped from V and 1 base from J, the junction kept 10 bases outside the gene matches. Germline values: CDR1 SGHTA, CDR2 FQGNSA. The CDR3 loop spans 15 amino acids. CDR3 amino acids: CASTLVGQSSYEQYF. The CDR3 region has the DNA TGTGCCAGCACCCTCGTGGGACAGAGTTCCTACGAGCAGTACTTC.

Many counts were recorded for this clonotype. The chain joins TRBV11-2 to TRBJ2-7, with TRBD2 matching 12 bases. With V trimmed by 6 bases and J by 3 bases, 3 bases remained unmatched. The CDR3 is made up of 14 amino acids. CDR1 and CDR2 from the germline V gene are SGHAT and FQNNGV. The CDR3 region has the DNA TGTGCCAGCAGTAGACTAGCGGGAGTCTACGAGCAGTACTTC. Translated, it gives CASSRLAGVYEQYF.

Concerning this clonotype itself: An end of the junction does not agree with germline; a read error may underlie this. The chain joins TRBV7-2 to TRBJ2-1; D ambiguous. Germline V gene sequence: CDR1 SGHTA, CDR2 FQGNSA. The CDR3 has 11 residues. As DNA, the CDR3 is TGTGCCAGCATCTTATACAATGAGCAGTTCTTC. Protein product: CASILYNEQFF.

This clonotype came up a few times. The rearrangement joins TRBV4-1 to TRBJ2-5, with TRBD1 identical over 9 bases. The CDR3 length is 15 residues. Germline assignment: CDR1 MGHRA and CDR2 YSYEKL. Germline trimming cut 4 bases from V and 5 bases from J; bases unmatched to any gene: 8. The CDR3 sequence is CASSRDRDRVETQYF. CDR3 nucleotides: TGCGCCAGCAGCCGGGACCGGGACAGGGTTGAGACCCAGTACTTC.

The V call is TRBV30, the J call TRBJ2-5; D gene ambiguous. The CDR3 sequence is 13 residues long. The V end lost 2 bases, the J end lost 4 bases, and 11 bases lay between the germline ends. Germline values: CDR1 GTSNPN, CDR2 SVGIG (reference sequence). CDR3 bases: TGTGCCTGGAGTAAACTCACAACAGAGACCCAGTACTTC. Translating gives CAWSKLTTETQYF.

In its sample, this clonotype was seen many times. The genes are TRBV24-1 and TRBJ2-1, with 12 bases fitting TRBD2. The CDR3 loop spans 16 amino acids. The germline gives CDR1 KGHDR, CDR2 SFDVKD. With 3 bases clipped from V and 11 bases from J, the junction kept 10 bases outside the gene matches. This CDR3 is CATSDNEGTSGLQQFF. CDR3 DNA: TGTGCCACCAGTGATAACGAGGGGACTAGCGGGCTCCAGCAGTTCTTC.

DNA of the CDR3: TGTGCCAGCAGCTTAACTAGCGTGGGAGATACGCAGTATTTT. This sequence encodes CASSLTSVGDTQYF. This rearrangement joins TRBV7-9 to TRBJ2-3; 7 nucleotides agree with TRBD2. The V gene's germline CDR1 is SEHNR and CDR2 FQNEAQ (reference sequence). Losses at the gene ends were 2 bases for V and 5 bases for J; bases not matched to a gene: 4. CDR3 length: 14 residues.

This clonotype was observed at least ten times. The CDR3 bases are TGTGCCAGCCAGGGGGCGGGTGAAAAACTGTTTTTT. It yields the protein CASQGAGEKLFF. V gene TRBV2 combines with J gene TRBJ1-4; 8 bases agree with TRBD1. The germline V gene has CDR1 SNHLY and CDR2 FYNNEI. Losses at the gene ends were 8 bases for V and 7 bases for J; bases not matched to a gene: 3. CDR3 size: 12 residues.

This clonotype was recorded a few times. The gene calls are TRBV14 and TRBJ2-1; 13 positions match TRBD2. V lost 10 bases and J lost 3; bases outside the gene matches: 18. The length of the CDR3 is 19 residues. Germline CDR1 is SGHDN and CDR2 is FVKESK. In DNA form, the CDR3 reads TGTGCCAAGCATCGGCAAACTAGCGGGAGGGCCCCCTACTACAATGAGCAGTTCTTC. This encodes CAKHRQTSGRAPYYNEQFF.